Listed below are T cell receptor beta chains from one sample, sequenced in a study of molecular identifiers for immune sequencing clone quantification. TCRdb used MiXCR to reprocess the PCR reads, holding one entry per CDR3 protein. The sample lists about 510,000 distinct CDR3 sequences; about a quarter were seen once. The sequenced sample was naive CD8+ T cells from blood, with Jurkat cell RNA spiked in. The receptors derive from a human donor in good health. Some libraries in this study had Jurkat cell RNA spiked in. Each CDR3 is given with its conserved first and last residue. Each record gives: J gene, V gene, clone size, D gene, CDR3 DNA, CDR3 protein. The D gene is left open where the match is weak. Size is omitted from some rows. Given values are once, few, many or a class for expanded clones.

TRBJ2-7	TRBV29-1	few	-	TGCAGCGTTTACACGGGGGAGCGCTACGAGCAGTACTTC	CSVYTGERYEQYF
TRBJ1-1	TRBV23-1	-	-	TGCGCCAGCAGTCAATCGTGGCAGGCGAGGACGAACACTGAAGCTTTCTTT	CASSQSWQARTNTEAFF
TRBJ2-2	TRBV29-1	-	TRBD2	TGCAGCGTTACGGACCCGGGAGGGATCACCGGGGAGCTGTTTTTT	CSVTDPGGITGELFF
TRBJ2-3	TRBV7-9	many	-	TGTGCCAGCAGCCACTCGAGCGCAGATACGCAGTATTTT	CASSHSSADTQYF
TRBJ2-7	TRBV6-5	few	-	TGTGCCAGCAGTTACTCGACGACGGGAGAGCAGTACTTC	CASSYSTTGEQYF
TRBJ1-5	TRBV27	-	-	TGTGCCAGCCGTTTTGGTTTCCGGCCGCCCCAGCATTTT	CASRFGFRPPQHF
TRBJ2-3	TRBV15	many	-	TGTGCCACCAGCATCAATACGGGACCCGCCCAGTATTTT	CATSINTGPAQYF
TRBJ1-1	TRBV6-2/TRBV6-3	many	TRBD1	TGTGCCAGCTTGGGACAGGGGGACACTGAAGCTTTCTTT	CASLGQGDTEAFF
TRBJ1-1	TRBV6-5	many	-	TGTGCCAGCAGTTACTCCATGGGGCAGAACACTGAAGCTTTCTTT	CASSYSMGQNTEAFF
TRBJ2-7	TRBV6-6	-	TRBD2	TGTGCCAGCGCCAACGGGCGGGGGGAGTACGAGCAGTACTTC	CASANGRGEYEQYF
TRBJ1-1	TRBV24-1	few	-	TGTGCCACCAGTGAATCTGACGGCGAAGCTTTCTTT	CATSESDGEAFF
TRBJ1-1	TRBV5-6	-	TRBD1	TGTGCCAGCAGCTTGTCCTCCCGGACAGGGGTTTTCACTGAAGCTTTCTTT	CASSLSSRTGVFTEAFF
TRBJ1-1	TRBV9	-	-	TGTGCCAGCAGCGTAGGCACAGCGAACACTGCAGCTTTCTTT	CASSVGTANTAAFF
TRBJ1-5	TRBV18	few	TRBD1	TGTGCCAGCTCGCGGGACAGGGGTTGGAATCAGCCCCAGCATTTT	CASSRDRGWNQPQHF
TRBJ2-2	TRBV5-6	many	TRBD1	TGTGCCAGCAGCTTCGGGACAGGGCACGGGGAGCTGTTTTTT	CASSFGTGHGELFF
TRBJ2-2	TRBV30	few	-	TGTGCCTGGGGACGGGTGAGAGGCGGGGAGCTGTTTTTT	CAWGRVRGGELFF
TRBJ2-1	TRBV29-1	few	-	TGCAGCGTTGAAGACAGGAGCTCCTACAATGAGCAGTTCTTC	CSVEDRSSYNEQFF
TRBJ1-2	TRBV6-5	-	-	TGTGCCAGCAGTTACGGTGGGGCCTTATCCTATGGCTACACCTTC	CASSYGGALSYGYTF
TRBJ2-7	TRBV19	-	-	TGTGCCAGTGCCCCCGGACAGCTCCATGTAGAGCAGTACTTC	CASAPGQLHVEQYF
TRBJ2-6	TRBV29-1	many	TRBD1	TGCAGCGTTGAAGAGGGGACAGGGGGTTCTGGGGCCAACGTCCTGACTTTC	CSVEEGTGGSGANVLTF
TRBJ1-1	TRBV29-1	few	-	TGCAGCGCCGTAATAGGGACTGAAGCTTTCTTT	CSAVIGTEAFF
TRBJ1-6	TRBV7-6	-	-	TGTGCCAGCAGCTTGAAGGGCGTCGATTCACCCCTCCACTTT	CASSLKGVDSPLHF
TRBJ2-5	TRBV4-1	few	-	TGCGCCAGCAGCCAAGATCTTGGGGGCTGGGAGACCCAGTACTTC	CASSQDLGGWETQYF
TRBJ2-2	TRBV7-3	few	-	TGTGCCAGCAGCTGGGGATTAGAATCAGGGGAGCTGTTTTTT	CASSWGLESGELFF
TRBJ2-7	TRBV4-3	-	-	TGCGCCAGCAGCCAAGGCGGGAATTACGAGCAGTACTTC	CASSQGGNYEQYF
TRBJ2-7	TRBV6-5	-	-	TGTGCCAGCAGTCTCCTTGGAGAGGTGTACGAGCAGCACTTC	CASSLLGEVYEQHF
TRBJ2-7	TRBV4-3	-	-	TGCGCCAGCAGCCAAGATATAGGCGGCTACGAGCAGTACTTC	CASSQDIGGYEQYF
TRBJ2-2	TRBV5-6	few	-	TGTGCCAGCAGCTTGGCCAACAGCAACACCGGGGAGCTGTTTTTT	CASSLANSNTGELFF